A single sample gave rise to the 8 T cell receptor beta chains below, sequenced in a study of vaccination and CD4 T cells after COVID-19. One entry per CDR3 protein, called by TCRdb with MiXCR from the PCR reads. The sample comprises approximately 14,000 distinct CDR3 sequences, roughly three quarters of which are singletons, and approximately 1% rests with the top ten. This specimen consisted of CD4+ T cells from blood, obtained after SARS-CoV-2 vaccination. The receptors were gathered from a human donor who had recovered from COVID-19.

This chain uses TRBV20-1 with TRBJ1-4; 7 nucleotides line up with TRBD1. The germline gives CDR1 DFQATT, CDR2 SNEGSKA (reference sequence). The CDR3 is made up of 16 amino acids. The V segment lost 1 base and the J segment 6 bases; nucleotides outside the gene matches: 11. In DNA form, the CDR3 reads TGCAGTGCTAGAGGGACGTCTGGGACAGCACATGAAAAACTGTTTTTT. It codes for CSARGTSGTAHEKLFF.

V is TRBV2 and J is TRBJ1-2, with 11 bases lining up with TRBD1. With V trimmed by 6 bases and J by 8 bases, 5 bases remained unmatched. Germline CDR1 reads SNHLY; CDR2 reads FYNNEI. This CDR3 spans 13 amino acids. In DNA, the CDR3 is TGTGCCAGCAGCGCCGGGACAGGGGGAGGCTACACCTTC. Protein sequence: CASSAGTGGGYTF.

The rearrangement uses TRBV5-4 and TRBJ2-3, with TRBD2 identical over 14 bases. This CDR3 is built from 16 residues. Germline V gene data show CDR1 as SGHNT and CDR2 as YYREEE (reference sequence). After removal of 4 bases from V and 8 bases from J, the junction contained 9 bases not matched to a gene. The CDR3 here is CASSIGTSGRRGTQYF. CDR3 in DNA: TGTGCCAGCAGCATCGGGACTAGCGGGAGAAGGGGTACGCAGTATTTT.

This clonotype showed up just once. V usage is TRBV7-9 and J usage is TRBJ1-4, with D perhaps TRBD1 (6 bases). V was shortened by 6 bases and J by 7 bases, with 12 bases between the two germline ends. Germline-derived CDR1 and CDR2 are SEHNR and FQNEAQ (reference sequence). The CDR3 loop spans 13 amino acids. The CDR3 sequence: CASRRTVGEKLFF. The CDR3 DNA reads as TGTGCCAGCAGAAGGACAGTGGGTGAAAAACTGTTTTTT.

The chain joins TRBV7-8 to TRBJ2-3; 11 bases map to TRBD2. The CDR3 totals 16 residues. V dropped 3 bases and J dropped 3; count of bases not matched to a gene: 5. The germline CDR1 and CDR2 sequences are SGHVS and FQNEAQ. DNA for the CDR3: TGTGCCAGCAGCTTTACTAGCGGGAGCGGGACAGATACGCAGTATTTT. It specifies CASSFTSGSGTDTQYF.

The genes are TRBV19 and TRBJ2-7; D is perhaps TRBD1 (6 bases). This CDR3 comprises 17 residues. The germline gives CDR1 LNHDA, CDR2 SQIVND (reference sequence). V lost 10 bases and J 1 base, leaving 26 bases between the germline ends. The CDR3, as DNA: TGTGCCAAAGCGGACAGAGCAAATCACGGTTTATCCTACGAGCAGTACTTC. It encodes CAKADRANHGLSYEQYF.

This clonotype has a single count. This chain connects TRBV6-1 to TRBJ1-2, with a tentative D call TRBD1 (6 bases). V dropped 7 bases and J dropped 4 bases, with 10 bases sitting between them. The CDR3 covers 12 residues. Germline CDR1 and CDR2: MNHNS and SASEGT. The CDR3 protein is CASTRGGYGYTF. CDR3 DNA: TGTGCCAGCACAAGGGGGGGCTATGGCTACACCTTC.

In its sample, this clonotype was seen a few times. The chain links TRBV15 to TRBJ1-2; TRBD1 matches at 9 bases. This CDR3 is built from 16 residues. Germline V CDR1 and CDR2: LNHNV, YYDKDF (reference sequence). V dropped 3 bases and J dropped 2; count of bases not matched to a gene: 7. CDR3 region: CATSRGGQGLNYGYTF. In nucleotides, the CDR3 is TGTGCCACCAGCAGGGGTGGACAGGGGTTAAACTATGGCTACACCTTC.